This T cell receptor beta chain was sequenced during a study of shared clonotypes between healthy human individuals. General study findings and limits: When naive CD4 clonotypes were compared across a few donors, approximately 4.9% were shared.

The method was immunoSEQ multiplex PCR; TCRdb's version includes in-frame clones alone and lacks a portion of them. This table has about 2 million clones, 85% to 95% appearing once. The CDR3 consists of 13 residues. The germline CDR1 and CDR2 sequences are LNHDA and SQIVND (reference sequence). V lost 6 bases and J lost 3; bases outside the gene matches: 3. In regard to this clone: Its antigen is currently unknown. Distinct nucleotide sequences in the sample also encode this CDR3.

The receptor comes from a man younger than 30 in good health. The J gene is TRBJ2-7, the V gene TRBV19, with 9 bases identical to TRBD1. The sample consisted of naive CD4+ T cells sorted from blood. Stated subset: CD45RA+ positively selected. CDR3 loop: CASRRDRDYEQYF. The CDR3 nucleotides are TGTGCCAGTAGGCGGGACAGGGACTACGAGCAGTACTTC.